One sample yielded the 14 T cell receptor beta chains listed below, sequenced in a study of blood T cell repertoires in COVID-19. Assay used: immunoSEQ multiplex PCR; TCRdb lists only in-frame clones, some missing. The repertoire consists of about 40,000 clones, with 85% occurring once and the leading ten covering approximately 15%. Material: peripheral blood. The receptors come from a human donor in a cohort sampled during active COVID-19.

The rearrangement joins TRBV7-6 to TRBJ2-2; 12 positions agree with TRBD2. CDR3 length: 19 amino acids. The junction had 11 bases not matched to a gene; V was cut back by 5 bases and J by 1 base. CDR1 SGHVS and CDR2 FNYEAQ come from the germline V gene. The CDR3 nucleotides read TGTGCCAGCAGCCCCGACTCGACTAGCGGGGGTTGGAACACCGGGGAGCTGTTTTTT. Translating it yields CASSPDSTSGGWNTGELFF.

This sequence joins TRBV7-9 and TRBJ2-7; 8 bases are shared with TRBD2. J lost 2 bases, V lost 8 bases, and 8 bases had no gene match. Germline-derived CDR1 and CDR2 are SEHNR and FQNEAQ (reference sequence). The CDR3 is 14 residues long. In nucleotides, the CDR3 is TGTGCCAGCCTCTCTGCGGGGGGCCCCTACGAGCAGTACTTC. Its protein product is CASLSAGGPYEQYF.

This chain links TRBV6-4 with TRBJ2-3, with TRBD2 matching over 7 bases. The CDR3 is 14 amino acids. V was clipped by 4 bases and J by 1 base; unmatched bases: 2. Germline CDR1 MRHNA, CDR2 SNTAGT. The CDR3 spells CASSAAGGTDTQYF. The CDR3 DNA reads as TGTGCCAGCAGTGCGGCGGGGGGCACAGATACGCAGTATTTT.

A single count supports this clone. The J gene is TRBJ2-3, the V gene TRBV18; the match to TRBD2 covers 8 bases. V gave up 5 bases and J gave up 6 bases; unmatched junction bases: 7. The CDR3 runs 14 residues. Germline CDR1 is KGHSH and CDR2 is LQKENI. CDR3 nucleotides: TGTGCCAGCTCAACCGGACTAGCAGGGGATACGCAGTATTTT. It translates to CASSTGLAGDTQYF.

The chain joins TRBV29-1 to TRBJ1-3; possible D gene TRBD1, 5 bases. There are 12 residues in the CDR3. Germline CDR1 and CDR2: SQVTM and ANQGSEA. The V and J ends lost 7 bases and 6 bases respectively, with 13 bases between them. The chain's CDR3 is CSARVNENTIYF. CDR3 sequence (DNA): TGCAGCGCCAGGGTTAACGAAAACACCATATATTTT.

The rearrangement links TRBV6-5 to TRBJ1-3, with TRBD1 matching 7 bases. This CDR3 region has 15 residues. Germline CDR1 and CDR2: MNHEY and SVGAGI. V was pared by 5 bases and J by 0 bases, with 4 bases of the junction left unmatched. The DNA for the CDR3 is TGTGCCAGCAGTCGGACAGGAGACTCTGGAAACACCATATATTTT. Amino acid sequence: CASSRTGDSGNTIYF.

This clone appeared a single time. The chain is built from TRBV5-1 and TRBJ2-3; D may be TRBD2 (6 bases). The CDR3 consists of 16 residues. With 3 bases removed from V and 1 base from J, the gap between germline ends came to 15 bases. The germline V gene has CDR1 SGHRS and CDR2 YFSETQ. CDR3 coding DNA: TGCGCCAGCAGCTGGGGACTCCTCTCCGGCACAGATACGCAGTATTTT. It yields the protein CASSWGLLSGTDTQYF.

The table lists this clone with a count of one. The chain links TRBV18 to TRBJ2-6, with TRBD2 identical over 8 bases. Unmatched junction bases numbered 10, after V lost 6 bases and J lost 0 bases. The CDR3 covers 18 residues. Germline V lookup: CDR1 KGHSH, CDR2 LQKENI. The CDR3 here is CASSPRGGDISGANVLTF. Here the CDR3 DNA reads TGTGCCAGCTCCCCTCGGGGGGGCGATATCTCTGGGGCCAACGTCCTGACTTTC. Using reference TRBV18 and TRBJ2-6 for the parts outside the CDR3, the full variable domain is NAGVMQNPRHLVRRRGQEARLRCSPMKGHSHVYWYRQLPEEGLKFMVYLQKENIIDESGMPKERFSAEFPKEGPSILRIQQVVRGDSAAYFCASSPRGGDISGANVLTFGAGSRLTVL.

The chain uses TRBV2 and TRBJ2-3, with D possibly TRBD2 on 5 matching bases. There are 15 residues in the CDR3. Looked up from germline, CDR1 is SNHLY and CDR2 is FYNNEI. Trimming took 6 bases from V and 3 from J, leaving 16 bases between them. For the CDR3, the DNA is TGTGCCAGCAGACCTCGCGGCGGGTATACAGATACGCAGTATTTT. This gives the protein CASRPRGGYTDTQYF.

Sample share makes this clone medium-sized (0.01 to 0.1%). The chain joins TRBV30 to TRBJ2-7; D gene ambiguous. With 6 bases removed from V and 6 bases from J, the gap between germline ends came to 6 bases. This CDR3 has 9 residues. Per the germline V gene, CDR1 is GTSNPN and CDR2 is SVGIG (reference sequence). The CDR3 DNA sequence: TGTGCCTGCCTTCCCGAGCAGTACTTC. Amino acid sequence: CACLPEQYF.

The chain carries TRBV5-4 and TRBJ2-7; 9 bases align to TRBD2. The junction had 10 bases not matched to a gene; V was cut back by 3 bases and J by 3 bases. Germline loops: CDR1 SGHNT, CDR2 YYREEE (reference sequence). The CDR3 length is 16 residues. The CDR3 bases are TGTGCCAGCAGCTCCCAAGGGGGCGGGGGGGGCTACGAGCAGTACTTC. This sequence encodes CASSSQGGGGGYEQYF.

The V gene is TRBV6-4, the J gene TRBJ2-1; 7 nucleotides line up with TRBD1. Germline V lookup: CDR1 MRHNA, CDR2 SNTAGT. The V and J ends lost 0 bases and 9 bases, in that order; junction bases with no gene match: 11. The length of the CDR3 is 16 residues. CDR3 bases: TGTGCCAGCAGTGACTCGAGTCGAGGGGGCACGGGTGAGCAGTTCTTC. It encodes CASSDSSRGGTGEQFF.

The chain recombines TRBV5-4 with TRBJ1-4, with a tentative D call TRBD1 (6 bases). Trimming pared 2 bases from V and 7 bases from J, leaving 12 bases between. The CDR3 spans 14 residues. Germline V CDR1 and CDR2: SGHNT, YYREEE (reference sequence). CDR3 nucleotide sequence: TGTGCCAGCAGCTTACAGCTACAGGGTGAAAAACTGTTTTTT. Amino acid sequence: CASSLQLQGEKLFF.

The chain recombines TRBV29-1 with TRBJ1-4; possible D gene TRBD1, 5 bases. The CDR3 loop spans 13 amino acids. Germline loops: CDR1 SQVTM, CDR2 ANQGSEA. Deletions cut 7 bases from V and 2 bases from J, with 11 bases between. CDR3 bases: TGCAGCGCCGCGACAGCTACTAATGAAAAACTGTTTTTT. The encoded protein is CSAATATNEKLFF.